This T cell receptor (beta chain) emerged from a study of response to subunit inactivated influenza vaccine. Findings and caveats of the study: Only a handful of new T cells, the authors suggested, are recruited with each seasonal influenza vaccination.

TCRdb called the RT-PCR reads again in MiXCR, with one record for every CDR3 protein. The repertoire holds 700,000 to 800,000 distinct CDR3 sequences, approximately 18% seen once, with 9.5% to 13% in the top ten. The CDR3 sequence is 15 residues long. Germline CDR1 reads SGHTA; CDR2 reads FQGNSA. The trim removed 1 base at V and 9 bases at J, leaving 8 bases unmatched. This clonotype was seen a handful of times. Its target is not known. The sequencing here drew on PBMCs from blood, taken 4 to 6 days after vaccination. The TCR sequence derives from a man in his fifties who received an inactivated influenza vaccine. V and J are TRBV7-2 and TRBJ2-1; 8 positions agree with TRBD2. As DNA, the CDR3 is TGTGCCAGCAGCTTAGTACGACTAGCGATGAGTGAGCAGTTCTTC. This codes for CASSLVRLAMSEQFF.